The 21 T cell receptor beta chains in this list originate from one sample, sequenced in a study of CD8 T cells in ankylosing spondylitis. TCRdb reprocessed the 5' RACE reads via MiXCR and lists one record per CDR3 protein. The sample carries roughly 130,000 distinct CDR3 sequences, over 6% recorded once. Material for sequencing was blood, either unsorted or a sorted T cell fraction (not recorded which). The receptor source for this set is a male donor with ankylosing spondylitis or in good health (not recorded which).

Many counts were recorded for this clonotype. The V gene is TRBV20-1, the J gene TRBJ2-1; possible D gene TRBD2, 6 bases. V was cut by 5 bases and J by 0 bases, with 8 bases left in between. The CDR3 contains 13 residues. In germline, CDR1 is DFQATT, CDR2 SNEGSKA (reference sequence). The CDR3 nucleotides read TGCAGTGCTGTAGCGGACTCCTACAATGAGCAGTTCTTC. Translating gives CSAVADSYNEQFF.

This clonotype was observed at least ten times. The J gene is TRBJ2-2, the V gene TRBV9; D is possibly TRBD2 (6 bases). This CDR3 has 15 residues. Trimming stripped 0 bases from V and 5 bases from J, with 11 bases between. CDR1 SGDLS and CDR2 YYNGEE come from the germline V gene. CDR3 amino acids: CASSVVGEETGELFF. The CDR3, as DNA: TGTGCCAGCAGCGTAGTAGGGGAGGAAACCGGGGAGCTGTTTTTT.

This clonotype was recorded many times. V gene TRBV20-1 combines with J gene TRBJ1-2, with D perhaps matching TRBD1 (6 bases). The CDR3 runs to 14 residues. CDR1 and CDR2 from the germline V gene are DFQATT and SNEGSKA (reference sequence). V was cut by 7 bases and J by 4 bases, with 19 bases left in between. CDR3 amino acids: CSDRAGRGAYGYTF. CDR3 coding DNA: TGCAGTGATCGGGCCGGGAGGGGGGCCTATGGCTACACCTTC.

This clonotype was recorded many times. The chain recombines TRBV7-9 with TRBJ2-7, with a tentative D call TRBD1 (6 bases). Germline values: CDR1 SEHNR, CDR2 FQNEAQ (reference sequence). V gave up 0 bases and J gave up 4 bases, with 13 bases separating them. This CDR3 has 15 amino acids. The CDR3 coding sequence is TGTGCCAGCAGCTTAGCCCAGGGGCACACGTACGAGCAGTACTTC. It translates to CASSLAQGHTYEQYF.

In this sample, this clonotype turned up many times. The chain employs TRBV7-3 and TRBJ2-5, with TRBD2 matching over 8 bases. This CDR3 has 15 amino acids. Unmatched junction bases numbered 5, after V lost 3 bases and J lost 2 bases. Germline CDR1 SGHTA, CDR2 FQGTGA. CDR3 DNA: TGTGCCAGCAGCTTTTTTAGCGGGGTACAAGAGACCCAGTACTTC. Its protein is CASSFFSGVQETQYF. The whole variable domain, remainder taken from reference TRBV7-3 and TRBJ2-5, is GAGVSQTPSNKVTEKGKYVELRCDPISGHTALYWYRQSLGQGPEFLIYFQGTGAADDSGLPNDRFFAVRPEGSVSTLKIQRTERGDSAVYLCASSFFSGVQETQYFGPGTRLLVL.

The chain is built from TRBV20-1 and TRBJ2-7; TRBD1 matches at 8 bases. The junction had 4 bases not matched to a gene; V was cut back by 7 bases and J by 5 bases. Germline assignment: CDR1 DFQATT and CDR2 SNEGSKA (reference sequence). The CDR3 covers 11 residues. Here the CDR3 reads CSGRTGNEQYF. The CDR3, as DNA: TGCAGTGGTCGGACAGGGAACGAGCAGTACTTC.

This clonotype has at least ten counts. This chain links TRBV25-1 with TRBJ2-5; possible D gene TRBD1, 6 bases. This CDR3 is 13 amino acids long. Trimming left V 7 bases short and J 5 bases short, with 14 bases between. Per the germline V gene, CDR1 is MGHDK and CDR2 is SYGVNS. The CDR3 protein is CASKRTGTETQYF. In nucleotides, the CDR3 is TGTGCCAGCAAGAGAACAGGGACGGAGACCCAGTACTTC.

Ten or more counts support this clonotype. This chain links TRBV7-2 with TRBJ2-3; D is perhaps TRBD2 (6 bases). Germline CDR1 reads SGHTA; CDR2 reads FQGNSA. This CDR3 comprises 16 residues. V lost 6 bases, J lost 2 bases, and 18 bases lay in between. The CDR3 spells CASSQLARGLTDTQYF. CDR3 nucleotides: TGTGCCAGCAGTCAACTAGCTCGGGGCCTCACAGATACGCAGTATTTT.

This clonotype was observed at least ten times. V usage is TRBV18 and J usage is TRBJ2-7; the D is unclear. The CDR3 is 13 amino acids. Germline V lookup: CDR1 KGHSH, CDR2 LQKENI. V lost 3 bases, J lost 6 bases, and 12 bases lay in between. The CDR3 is CASSPPLVGEQYF. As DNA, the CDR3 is TGTGCCAGCTCACCCCCCCTCGTTGGCGAGCAGTACTTC.

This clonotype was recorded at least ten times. CDR3 protein: CASSLGGGGFNEQFF. In DNA form, the CDR3 reads TGTGCCAGCAGTTTAGGCGGGGGGGGGTTCAATGAGCAGTTCTTC. The chain recombines TRBV12-3 or TRBV12-4 with TRBJ2-1, with 9 bases lining up with TRBD2. The CDR3 is 15 residues long. V gave up 1 base and J gave up 6 bases; unmatched junction bases: 4.

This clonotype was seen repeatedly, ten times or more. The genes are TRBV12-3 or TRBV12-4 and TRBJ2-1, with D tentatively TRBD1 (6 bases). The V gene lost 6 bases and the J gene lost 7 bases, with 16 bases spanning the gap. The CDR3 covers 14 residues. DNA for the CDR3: TGTGCCAGCAGCCACAGGGAACTTGGGAATGAGCAGTTCTTC. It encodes CASSHRELGNEQFF.

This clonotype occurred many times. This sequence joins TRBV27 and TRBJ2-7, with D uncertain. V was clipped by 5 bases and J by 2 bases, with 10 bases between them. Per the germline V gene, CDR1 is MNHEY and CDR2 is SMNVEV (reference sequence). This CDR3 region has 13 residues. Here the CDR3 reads CASSLGPTYEQYF. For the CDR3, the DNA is TGTGCCAGCAGTCTGGGCCCTACCTACGAGCAGTACTTC.

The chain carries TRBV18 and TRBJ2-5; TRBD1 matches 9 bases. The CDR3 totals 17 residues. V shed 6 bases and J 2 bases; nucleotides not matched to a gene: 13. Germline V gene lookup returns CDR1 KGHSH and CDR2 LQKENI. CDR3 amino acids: CASSDSGQGSRQETQYF. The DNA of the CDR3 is TGTGCCAGCTCCGATAGCGGACAGGGGAGCCGACAAGAGACCCAGTACTTC.

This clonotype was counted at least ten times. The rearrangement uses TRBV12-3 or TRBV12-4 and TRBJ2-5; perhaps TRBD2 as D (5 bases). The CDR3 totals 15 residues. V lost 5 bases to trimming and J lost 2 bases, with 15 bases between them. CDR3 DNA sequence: TGTGCCAGCAGTCTCTTAGGACTTACACAAGAGACCCAGTACTTC. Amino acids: CASSLLGLTQETQYF.

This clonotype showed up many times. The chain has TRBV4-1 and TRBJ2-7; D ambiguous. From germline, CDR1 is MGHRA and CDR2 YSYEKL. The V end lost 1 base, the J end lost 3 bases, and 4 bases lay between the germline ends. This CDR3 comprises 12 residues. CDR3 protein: CASSQGGYEQYF. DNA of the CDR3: TGCGCCAGCAGCCAAGGGGGCTACGAGCAGTACTTC.

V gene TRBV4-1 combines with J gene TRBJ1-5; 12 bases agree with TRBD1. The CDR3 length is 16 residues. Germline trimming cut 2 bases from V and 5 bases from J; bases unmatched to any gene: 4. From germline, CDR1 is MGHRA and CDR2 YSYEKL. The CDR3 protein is CASSQTGQGADQPQHF. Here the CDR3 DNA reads TGCGCCAGCAGCCAAACGGGACAGGGGGCGGATCAGCCCCAGCATTTT.

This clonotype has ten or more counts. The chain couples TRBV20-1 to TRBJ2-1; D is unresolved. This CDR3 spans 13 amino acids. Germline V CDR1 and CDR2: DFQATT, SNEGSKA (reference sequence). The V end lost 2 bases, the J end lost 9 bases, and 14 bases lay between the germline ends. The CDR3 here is CSARWPPRGEQFF. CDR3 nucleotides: TGCAGTGCTAGATGGCCACCTCGCGGTGAGCAGTTCTTC.

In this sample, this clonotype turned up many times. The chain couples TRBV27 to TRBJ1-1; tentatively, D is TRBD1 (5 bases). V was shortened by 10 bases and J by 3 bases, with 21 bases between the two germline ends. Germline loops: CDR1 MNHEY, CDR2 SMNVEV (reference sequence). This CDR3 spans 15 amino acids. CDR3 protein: CATGRVLGEHTEAFF. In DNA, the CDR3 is TGTGCCACCGGTCGGGTTTTGGGGGAACACACTGAAGCTTTCTTT.

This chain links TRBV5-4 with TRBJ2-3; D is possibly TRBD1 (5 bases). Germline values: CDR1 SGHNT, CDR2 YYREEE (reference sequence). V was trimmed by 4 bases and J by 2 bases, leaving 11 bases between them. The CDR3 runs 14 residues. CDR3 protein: CASSPDISTDTQYF. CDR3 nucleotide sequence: TGTGCCAGCAGCCCGGACATCTCCACAGATACGCAGTATTTT.

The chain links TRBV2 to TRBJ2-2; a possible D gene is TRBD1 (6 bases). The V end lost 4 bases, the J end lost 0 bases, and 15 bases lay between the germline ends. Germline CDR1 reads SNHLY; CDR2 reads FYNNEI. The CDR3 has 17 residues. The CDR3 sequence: CASSVFRQVANTGELFF. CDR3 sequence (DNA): TGTGCCAGCAGTGTGTTTAGACAGGTCGCGAACACCGGGGAGCTGTTTTTT.

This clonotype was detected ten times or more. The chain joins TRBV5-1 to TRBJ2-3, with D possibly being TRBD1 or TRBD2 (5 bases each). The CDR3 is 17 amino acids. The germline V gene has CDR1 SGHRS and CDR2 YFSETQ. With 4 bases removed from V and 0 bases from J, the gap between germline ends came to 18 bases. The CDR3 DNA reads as TGCGCCAGCAGCCCCCGGATGGGGACGGGAAGCACAGATACGCAGTATTTT. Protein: CASSPRMGTGSTDTQYF.